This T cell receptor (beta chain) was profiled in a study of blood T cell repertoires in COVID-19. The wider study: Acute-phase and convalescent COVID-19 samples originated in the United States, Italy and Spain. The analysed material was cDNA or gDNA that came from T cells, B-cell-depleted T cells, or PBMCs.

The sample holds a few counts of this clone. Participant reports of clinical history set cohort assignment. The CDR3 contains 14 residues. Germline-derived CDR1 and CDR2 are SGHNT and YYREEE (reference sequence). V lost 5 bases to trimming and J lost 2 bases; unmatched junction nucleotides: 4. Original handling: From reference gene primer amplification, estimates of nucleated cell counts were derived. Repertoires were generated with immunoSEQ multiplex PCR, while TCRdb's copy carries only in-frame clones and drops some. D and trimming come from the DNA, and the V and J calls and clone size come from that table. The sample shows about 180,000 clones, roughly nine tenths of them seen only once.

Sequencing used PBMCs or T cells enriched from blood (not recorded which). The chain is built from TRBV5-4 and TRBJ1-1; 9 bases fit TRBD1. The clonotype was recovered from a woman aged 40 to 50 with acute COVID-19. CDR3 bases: TGTGCCAGCAGGAAGACAGGGGGAAACACTGAAGCTTTCTTT. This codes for CASRKTGGNTEAFF.